The clone carrying this T cell receptor beta chain was counted ten times or more. The V gene's germline CDR1 is MNHEY and CDR2 SVGEGT. Deletions cut 2 bases from V and 4 bases from J, with 14 bases between. The length of the CDR3 is 15 residues. The data are from a study of T cells in Graves' hyperthyroidism and ophthalmopathy. A Clinical Activity Score of at least 3, a NOSPECS grade of at least 4 and a duration under 3 months were recorded in the ophthalmopathy patients. Isolation of PBMCs was performed on around 10 ml fresh peripheral blood. RNA transcripts yielded amplified TCR beta CDR3 regions. The HTBI primer set drove a first-round RT-PCR of the TCR CDR3. TCRdb re-derived calls from the multiplex PCR reads in MiXCR, one entry per CDR3 protein. The sample includes 500,000 or so distinct CDR3 sequences, about 16% of them seen just once.

The sequence derives from a woman aged 25 to 45 with Graves' ophthalmopathy. The rearrangement links TRBV6-2 or TRBV6-3 to TRBJ1-2, with D unresolved. The sample consisted of blood. The CDR3 sequence is CASSYLMSGVYGYTF. CDR3 in DNA: TGTGCCAGCAGTTACCTTATGTCCGGGGTCTATGGCTACACCTTC.